This T cell receptor (beta chain) was retrieved from a study of shared clonotypes between healthy human individuals. Libraries were prepared by immunoSEQ multiplex PCR; TCRdb keeps only in-frame clonotypes and omits some of them. Of over 2 million clones in the sample, around 92% were seen once. V was shortened by 7 bases and J by 2 bases, with 8 bases between the two germline ends. The CDR3 extends over 12 amino acids. In germline, CDR1 is LNHDA, CDR2 SQIVND (reference sequence). The sequence was obtained from a man between 18 and 29 years old in good health. Some clones in this sample may be carry-over from other donors' samples. The chain has TRBV19 and TRBJ1-2; a weak D match, TRBD1 (5 bases). Sequenced: naive CD4+ T cells from PBMCs. The subset denotes: CD45RA+ positively selected. CDR3: CASTRQNYGYTF. The CDR3 DNA reads as TGTGCCAGTACGCGACAGAACTATGGCTACACCTTC.